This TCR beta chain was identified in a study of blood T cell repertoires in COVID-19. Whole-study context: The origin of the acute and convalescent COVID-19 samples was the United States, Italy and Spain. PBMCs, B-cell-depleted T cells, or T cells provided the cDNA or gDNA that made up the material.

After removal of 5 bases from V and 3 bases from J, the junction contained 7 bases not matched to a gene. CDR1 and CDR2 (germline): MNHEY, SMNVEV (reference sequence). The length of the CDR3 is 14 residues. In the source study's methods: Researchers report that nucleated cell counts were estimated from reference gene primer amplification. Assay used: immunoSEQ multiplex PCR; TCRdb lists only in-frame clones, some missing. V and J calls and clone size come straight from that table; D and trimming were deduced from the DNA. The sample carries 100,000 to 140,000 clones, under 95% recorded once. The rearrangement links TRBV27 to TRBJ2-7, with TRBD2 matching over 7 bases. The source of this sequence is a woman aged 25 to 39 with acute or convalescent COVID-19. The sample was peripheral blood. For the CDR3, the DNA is TGTGCCAGCAGTCCGACGGGCGGGGGCTACGAGCAGTACTTC. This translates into CASSPTGGGYEQYF.